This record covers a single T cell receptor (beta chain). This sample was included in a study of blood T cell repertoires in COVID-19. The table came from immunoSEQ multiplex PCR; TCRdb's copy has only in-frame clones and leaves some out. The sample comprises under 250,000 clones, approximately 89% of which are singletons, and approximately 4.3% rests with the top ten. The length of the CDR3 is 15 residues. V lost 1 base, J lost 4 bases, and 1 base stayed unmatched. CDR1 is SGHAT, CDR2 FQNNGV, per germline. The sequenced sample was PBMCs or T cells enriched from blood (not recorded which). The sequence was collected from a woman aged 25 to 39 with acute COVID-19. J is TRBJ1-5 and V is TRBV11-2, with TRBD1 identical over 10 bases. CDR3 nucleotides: TGTGCCAGCAGCTTAGGACAGGGGGCAAATCAGCCCCAGCATTTT. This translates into CASSLGQGANQPQHF. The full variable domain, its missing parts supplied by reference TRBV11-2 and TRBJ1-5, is EAGVAQSPRYKIIEKRQSVAFWCNPISGHATLYWYQQILGQGPKLLIQFQNNGVVDDSQLPKDRFSAERLKGVDSTLKIQPAKLEDSAVYLCASSLGQGANQPQHFGDGTRLSIL.